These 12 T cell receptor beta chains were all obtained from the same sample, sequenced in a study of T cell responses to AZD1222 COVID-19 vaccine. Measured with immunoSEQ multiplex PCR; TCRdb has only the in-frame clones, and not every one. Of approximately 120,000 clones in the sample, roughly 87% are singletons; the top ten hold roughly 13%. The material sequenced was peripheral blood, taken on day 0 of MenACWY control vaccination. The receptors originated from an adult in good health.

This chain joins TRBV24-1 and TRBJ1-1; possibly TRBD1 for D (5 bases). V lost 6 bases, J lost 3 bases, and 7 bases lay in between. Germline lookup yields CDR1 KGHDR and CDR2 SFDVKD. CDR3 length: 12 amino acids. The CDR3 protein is CATSSTDTEAFF. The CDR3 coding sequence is TGTGCCACCAGTTCGACAGACACTGAAGCTTTCTTT.

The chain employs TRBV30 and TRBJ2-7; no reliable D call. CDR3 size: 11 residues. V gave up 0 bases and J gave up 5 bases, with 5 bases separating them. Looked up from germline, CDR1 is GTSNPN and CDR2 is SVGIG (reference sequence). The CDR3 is CAWSVGNEQYF. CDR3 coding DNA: TGTGCCTGGAGTGTGGGGAACGAGCAGTACTTC.

For the CDR3, the DNA is TGTGCCAGTACGGGCAGGGAGAGGAGCTCCTATAATTCACCCCTCCACTTT. It is translated as CASTGRERSSYNSPLHF. The chain joins TRBV19 to TRBJ1-6, with a possible D match to TRBD1 (5 bases). V lost 7 bases and J 0 bases, leaving 16 bases between the germline ends. The CDR3 has 17 residues. Germline values: CDR1 LNHDA, CDR2 SQIVND (reference sequence).

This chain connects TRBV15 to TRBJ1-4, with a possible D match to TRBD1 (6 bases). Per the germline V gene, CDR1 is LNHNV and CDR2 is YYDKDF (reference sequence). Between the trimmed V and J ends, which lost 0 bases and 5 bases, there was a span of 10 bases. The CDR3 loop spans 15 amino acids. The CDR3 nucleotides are TGTGCCACCAGCAGAGATCGTCAGGGGAATGAAAAACTGTTTTTT. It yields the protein CATSRDRQGNEKLFF.

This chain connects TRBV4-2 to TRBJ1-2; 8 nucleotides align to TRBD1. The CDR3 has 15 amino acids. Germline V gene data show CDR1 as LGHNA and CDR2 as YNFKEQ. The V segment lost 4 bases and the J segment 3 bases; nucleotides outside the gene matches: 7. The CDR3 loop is CASSLVPGQDYGYTF. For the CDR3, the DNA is TGTGCCAGCAGCCTAGTACCGGGACAGGACTATGGCTACACCTTC.

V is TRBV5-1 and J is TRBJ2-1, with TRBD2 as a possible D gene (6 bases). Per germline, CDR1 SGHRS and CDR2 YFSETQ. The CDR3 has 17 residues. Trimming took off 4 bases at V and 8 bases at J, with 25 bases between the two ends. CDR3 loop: CASSPGVISTGEDEQFF. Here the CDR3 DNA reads TGCGCCAGCAGCCCTGGGGTGATCTCAACGGGAGAGGATGAGCAGTTCTTC.

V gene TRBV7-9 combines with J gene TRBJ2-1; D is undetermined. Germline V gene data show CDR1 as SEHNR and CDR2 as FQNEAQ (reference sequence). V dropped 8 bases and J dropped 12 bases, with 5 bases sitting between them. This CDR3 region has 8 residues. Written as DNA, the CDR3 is TGTGCCAGCCCCACGCAGTTCTTC. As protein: CASPTQFF.

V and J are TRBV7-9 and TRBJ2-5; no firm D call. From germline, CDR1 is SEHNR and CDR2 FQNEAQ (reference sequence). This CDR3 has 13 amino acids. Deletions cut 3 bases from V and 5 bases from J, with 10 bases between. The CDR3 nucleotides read TGTGCCAGCAGCTTTACCCCCGGGGAGACCCAGTACTTC. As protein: CASSFTPGETQYF.

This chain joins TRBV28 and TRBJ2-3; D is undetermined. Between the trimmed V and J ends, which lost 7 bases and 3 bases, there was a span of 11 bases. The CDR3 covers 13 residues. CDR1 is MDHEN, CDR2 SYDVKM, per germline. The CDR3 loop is CASNSQLTDTQYF. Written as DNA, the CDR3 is TGTGCCAGCAACTCCCAGTTAACAGATACGCAGTATTTT.

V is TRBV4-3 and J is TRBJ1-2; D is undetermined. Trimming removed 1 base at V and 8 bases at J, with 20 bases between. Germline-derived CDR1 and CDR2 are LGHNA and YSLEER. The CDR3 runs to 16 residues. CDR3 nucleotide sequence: TGCGCCAGCAGCCAAGGTGACCTATTTGTCCCGGGGGGCTACACCTTC. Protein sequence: CASSQGDLFVPGGYTF.

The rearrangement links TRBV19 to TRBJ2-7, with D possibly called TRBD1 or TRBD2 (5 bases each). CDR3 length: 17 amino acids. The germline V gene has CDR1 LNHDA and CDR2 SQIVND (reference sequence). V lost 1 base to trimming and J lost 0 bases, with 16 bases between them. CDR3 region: CASSIGGRGPASYEQYF. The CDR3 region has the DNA TGTGCCAGTAGTATAGGGGGCCGGGGACCCGCCTCCTACGAGCAGTACTTC.

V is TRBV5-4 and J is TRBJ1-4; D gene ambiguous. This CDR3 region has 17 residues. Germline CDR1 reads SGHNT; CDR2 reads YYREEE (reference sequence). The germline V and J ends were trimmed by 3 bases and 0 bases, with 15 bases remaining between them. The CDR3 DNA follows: TGTGCCAGCAGCTCAAGACTCGGTTCGGCAACTAATGAAAAACTGTTTTTT. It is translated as CASSSRLGSATNEKLFF.